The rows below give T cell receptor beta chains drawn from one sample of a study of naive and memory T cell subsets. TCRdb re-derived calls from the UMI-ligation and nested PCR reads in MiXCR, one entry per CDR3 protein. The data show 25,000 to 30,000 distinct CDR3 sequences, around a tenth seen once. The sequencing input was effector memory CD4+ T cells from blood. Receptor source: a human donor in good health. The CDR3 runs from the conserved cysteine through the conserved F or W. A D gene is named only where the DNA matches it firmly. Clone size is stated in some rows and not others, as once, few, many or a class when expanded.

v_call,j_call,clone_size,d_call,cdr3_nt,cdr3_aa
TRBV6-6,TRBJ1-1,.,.,TGTGCCAGCAGTTACGGTCAGAGGAACACTGAAGCTTTCTTT,CASSYGQRNTEAFF
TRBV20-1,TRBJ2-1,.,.,TGCAGTGCTAGTCAGATGGGGGGCTCCTCCTACAATGAGCAGTTCTTC,CSASQMGGSSYNEQFF
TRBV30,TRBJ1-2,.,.,TGTGCCTGGAGCGAGGGGTTTAACTATGGCTACACCTTC,CAWSEGFNYGYTF
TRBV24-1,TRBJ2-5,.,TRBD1,TGTGCCACCAGTGATTCCCTAGGAGGTCGGCAGGGGGAAGAGACCCAGTACTTC,CATSDSLGGRQGEETQYF
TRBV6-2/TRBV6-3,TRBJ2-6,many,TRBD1,TGTGCCAGCAGGCCCCACGCGACAGGGGTTAGCTCTGGGGCCAACGTCCTGACTTTC,CASRPHATGVSSGANVLTF
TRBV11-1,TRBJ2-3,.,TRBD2,TGTGCCAGCAGCGATCTAGCGGTGACGAATACGCAGTATTTT,CASSDLAVTNTQYF
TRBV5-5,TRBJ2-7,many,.,TGTGCCAGCAGCTTGGTGGGACGCTCCTACGAGCAGTACTTC,CASSLVGRSYEQYF
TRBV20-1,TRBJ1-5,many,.,TGCACCCACTATAGCAATCAGCCCCAGCATTTT,CTHYSNQPQHF
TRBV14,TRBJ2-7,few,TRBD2,TGTGCCAGCAGCCAAGATCTATCACTAGCGGGAATCGAGCAGTACTTC,CASSQDLSLAGIEQYF
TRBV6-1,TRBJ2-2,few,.,TGTGCCAGCAGGCCAAGCCGGGACACCGGGGAGCTGTTTTTT,CASRPSRDTGELFF
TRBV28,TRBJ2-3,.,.,TGTGCCAGCAGTTCCGTGGAGAGTAGGAAAACAGATACGCAGTATTTT,CASSSVESRKTDTQYF
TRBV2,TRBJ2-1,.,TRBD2,TGTGCCAGCAGTGAGGTTAGCGGGGGCTACAATGAGCAGTTCTTC,CASSEVSGGYNEQFF
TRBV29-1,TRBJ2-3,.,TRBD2,TGCAGCGTTCTCATAGCGGGGAACACAGATACGCAGTATTTT,CSVLIAGNTDTQYF
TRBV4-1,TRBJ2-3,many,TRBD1,TGCGCCAGCAGCCGGGACAGGTTTTCGAATACGCAGTATTTT,CASSRDRFSNTQYF
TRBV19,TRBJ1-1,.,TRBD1,TGTGCCATGGGACAGGAAAACACTGAAGCTTTCTTT,CAMGQENTEAFF
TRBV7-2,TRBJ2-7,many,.,TGTGCCAGCAGTCTTAGTATCTACGAGCAGTACTTC,CASSLSIYEQYF
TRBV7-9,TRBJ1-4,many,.,TGTGCCAGCAGCTCTGCCGCTTTTAATGAAAAACTGTTTTTT,CASSSAAFNEKLFF
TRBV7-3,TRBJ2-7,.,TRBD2,TGTGCCAGCAGCTTAACCCCCCGACTTTCATCTCCTAGCGGGGGCCACGAGCAGTACTTC,CASSLTPRLSSPSGGHEQYF
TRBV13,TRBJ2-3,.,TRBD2,TGTGCCAGCAGCTCGCCAGGACTAGCGGGCGCAGATACGCAGTATTTT,CASSSPGLAGADTQYF
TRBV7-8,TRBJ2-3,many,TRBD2,TGTGCCAGCAGCCCCCGGGTAGCGGGAGTGTCAGATACGCAGTATTTT,CASSPRVAGVSDTQYF
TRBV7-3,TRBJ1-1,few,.,TGTGCCAGCAGCACTGGACAGTTCACTGAAGCTTTCTTT,CASSTGQFTEAFF
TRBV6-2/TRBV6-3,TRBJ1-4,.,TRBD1,TGTGCCAGCAGTTACTCGGAATGGGGAGGGGGCAGAATGAATGAAAAACTGTTTTTT,CASSYSEWGGGRMNEKLFF